This T cell receptor (beta chain) comes out of a study of cytomegalovirus exposure and HLA in healthy donors. Study-wide results and limits: Researchers reportedly found TCR beta sequences accurately predicted most subjects' HLA-A and HLA-B alleles. A later analysis found TCR association rates differed by HLA locus, highest for DRB1 and lowest for HLA-C. The study flagged around 160 TCR beta chains as cytomegalovirus-associated.

The PCR contained 60 Vbeta and 13 Jbeta primers. Sequencing was performed with immunoSEQ multiplex PCR; in TCRdb, only in-frame clones are kept and a portion is missing. The sample has 140,000 to 150,000 clones; 77% are singletons. Germline CDR1 reads SGHTA; CDR2 reads FQGNSA. V shed 5 bases and J shed 7 bases, with 8 bases lying between them. The CDR3 has 11 residues. As regards this clone: Its antigen is unknown.

The specimen was PBMCs. V is TRBV7-2 and J is TRBJ1-1; D ambiguous. This TCR came from a male donor in good health and CMV-seronegative. CDR3 sequence reads: CASSPLIEAFF. The CDR3 coding sequence is TGTGCCAGCAGCCCCCTAATTGAAGCTTTCTTT. Drawing the rest from reference TRBV7-2 and TRBJ1-1, the complete variable domain is GAGVSQSPSNKVTEKGKDVELRCDPISGHTALYWYRQSLGQGLEFLIYFQGNSAPDKSGLPSDRFSAERTGGSVSTLTIQRTQQEDSAVYLCASSPLIEAFFGQGTRLTVV.